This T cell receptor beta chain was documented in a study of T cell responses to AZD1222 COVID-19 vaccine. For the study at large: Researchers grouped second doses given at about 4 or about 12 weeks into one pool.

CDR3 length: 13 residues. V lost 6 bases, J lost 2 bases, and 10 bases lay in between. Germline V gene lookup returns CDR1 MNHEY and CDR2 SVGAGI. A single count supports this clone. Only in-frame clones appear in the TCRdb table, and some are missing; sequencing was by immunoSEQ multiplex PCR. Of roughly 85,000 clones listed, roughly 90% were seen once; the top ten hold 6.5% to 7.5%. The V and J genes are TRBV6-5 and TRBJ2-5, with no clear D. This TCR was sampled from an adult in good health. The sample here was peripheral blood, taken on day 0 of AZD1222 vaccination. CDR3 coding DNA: TGTGCCAGCAGCACGGGTCCTCAAGAGACCCAGTACTTC. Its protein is CASSTGPQETQYF.